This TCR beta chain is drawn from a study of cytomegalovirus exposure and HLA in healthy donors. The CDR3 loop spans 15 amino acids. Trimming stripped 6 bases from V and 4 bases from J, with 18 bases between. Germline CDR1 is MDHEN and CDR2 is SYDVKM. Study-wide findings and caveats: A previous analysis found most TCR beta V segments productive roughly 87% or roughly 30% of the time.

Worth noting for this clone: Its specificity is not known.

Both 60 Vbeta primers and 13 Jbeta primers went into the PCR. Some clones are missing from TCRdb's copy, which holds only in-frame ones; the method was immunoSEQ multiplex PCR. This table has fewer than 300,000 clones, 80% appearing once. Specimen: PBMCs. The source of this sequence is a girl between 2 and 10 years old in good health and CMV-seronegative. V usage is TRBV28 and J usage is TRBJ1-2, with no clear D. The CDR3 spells CASSGLPSLAYGYTF. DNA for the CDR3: TGTGCCAGCAGCGGGTTGCCTTCGCTCGCCTATGGCTACACCTTC.